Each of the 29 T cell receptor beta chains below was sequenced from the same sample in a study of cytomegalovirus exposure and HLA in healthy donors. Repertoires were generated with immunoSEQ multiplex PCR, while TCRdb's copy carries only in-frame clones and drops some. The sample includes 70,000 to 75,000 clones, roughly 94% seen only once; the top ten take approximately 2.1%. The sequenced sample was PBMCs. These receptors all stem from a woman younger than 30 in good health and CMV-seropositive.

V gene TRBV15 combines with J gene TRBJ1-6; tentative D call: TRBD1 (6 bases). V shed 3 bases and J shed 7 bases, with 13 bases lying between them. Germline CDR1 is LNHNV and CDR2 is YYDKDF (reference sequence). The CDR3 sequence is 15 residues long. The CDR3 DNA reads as TGTGCCACCAGCAGTCGGGGACATGGCAATTCACCCCTCCACTTT. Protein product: CATSSRGHGNSPLHF.

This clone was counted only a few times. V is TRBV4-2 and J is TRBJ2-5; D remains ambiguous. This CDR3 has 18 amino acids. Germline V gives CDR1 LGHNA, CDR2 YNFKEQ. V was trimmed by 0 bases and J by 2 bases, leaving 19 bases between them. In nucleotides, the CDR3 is TGTGCCAGCAGCCAAGATCGGTCCAGCGTCGGCGCTCAAGAGACCCAGTACTTC. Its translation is CASSQDRSSVGAQETQYF.

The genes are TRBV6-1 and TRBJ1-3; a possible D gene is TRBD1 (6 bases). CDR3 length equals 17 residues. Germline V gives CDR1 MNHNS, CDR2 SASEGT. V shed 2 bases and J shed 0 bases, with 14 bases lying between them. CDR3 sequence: CASSEFWGRSSGNTIYF. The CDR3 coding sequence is TGTGCCAGCAGTGAATTTTGGGGGCGAAGCTCTGGAAACACCATATATTTT.

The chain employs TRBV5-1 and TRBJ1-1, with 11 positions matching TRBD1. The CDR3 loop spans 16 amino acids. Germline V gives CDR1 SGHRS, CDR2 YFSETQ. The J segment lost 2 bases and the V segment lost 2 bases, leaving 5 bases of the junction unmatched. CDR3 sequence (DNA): TGCGCCAGCAGCTTTGGGGACAGGGGGGGCAACACTGAAGCTTTCTTT. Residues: CASSFGDRGGNTEAFF. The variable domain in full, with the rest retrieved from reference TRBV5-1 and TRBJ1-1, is KAGVTQTPRYLIKTRGQQVTLSCSPISGHRSVSWYQQTPGQGLQFLFEYFSETQRNKGNFPGRFSGRQFSNSRSEMNVSTLELGDSALYLCASSFGDRGGNTEAFFGQGTRLTVV.

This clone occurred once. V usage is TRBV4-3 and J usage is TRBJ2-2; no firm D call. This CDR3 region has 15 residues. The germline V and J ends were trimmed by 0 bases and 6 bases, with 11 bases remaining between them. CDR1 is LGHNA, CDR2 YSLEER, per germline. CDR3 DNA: TGCGCCAGCAGCCAAGATTTTAGAATTTCCGGGGAGCTGTTTTTT. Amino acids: CASSQDFRISGELFF.

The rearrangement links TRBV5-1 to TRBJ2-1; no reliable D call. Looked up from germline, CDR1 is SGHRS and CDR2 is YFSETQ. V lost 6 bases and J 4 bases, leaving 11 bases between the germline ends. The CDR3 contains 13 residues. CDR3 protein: CASMAVRYNEQFF. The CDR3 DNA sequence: TGCGCCAGCATGGCGGTTAGATACAATGAGCAGTTCTTC.

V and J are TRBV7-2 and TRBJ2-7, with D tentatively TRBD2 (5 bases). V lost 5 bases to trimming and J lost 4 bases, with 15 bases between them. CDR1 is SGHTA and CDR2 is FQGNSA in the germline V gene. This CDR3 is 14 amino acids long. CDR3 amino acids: CASSLPGIVYEQYF. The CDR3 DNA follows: TGTGCCAGCAGCCTACCCGGGATCGTTTACGAGCAGTACTTC.

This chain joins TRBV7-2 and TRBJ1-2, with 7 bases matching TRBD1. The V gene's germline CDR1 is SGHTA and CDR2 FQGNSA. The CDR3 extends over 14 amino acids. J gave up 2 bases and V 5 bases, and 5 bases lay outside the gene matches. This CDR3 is CASSRPTGNYGYTF. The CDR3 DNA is TGTGCCAGCAGCCGGCCGACAGGGAACTATGGCTACACCTTC. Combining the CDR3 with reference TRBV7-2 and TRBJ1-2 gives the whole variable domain GAGVSQSPSNKVTEKGKDVELRCDPISGHTALYWYRQSLGQGLEFLIYFQGNSAPDKSGLPSDRFSAERTGGSVSTLTIQRTQQEDSAVYLCASSRPTGNYGYTFGSGTRLTVV.

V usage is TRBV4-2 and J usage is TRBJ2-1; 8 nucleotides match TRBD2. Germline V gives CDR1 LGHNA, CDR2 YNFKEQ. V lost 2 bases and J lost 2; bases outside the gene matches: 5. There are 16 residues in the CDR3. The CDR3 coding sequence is TGTGCCAGCAGCCAATTAGCGGGGCGGACCTACAATGAGCAGTTCTTC. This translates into CASSQLAGRTYNEQFF.

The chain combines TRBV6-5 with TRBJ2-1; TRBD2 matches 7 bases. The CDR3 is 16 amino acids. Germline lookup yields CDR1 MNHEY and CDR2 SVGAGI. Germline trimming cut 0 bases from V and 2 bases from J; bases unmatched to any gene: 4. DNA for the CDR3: TGTGCCAGCAGTTACTCGTTGGCGGGGGCCTACAATGAGCAGTTCTTC. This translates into CASSYSLAGAYNEQFF.

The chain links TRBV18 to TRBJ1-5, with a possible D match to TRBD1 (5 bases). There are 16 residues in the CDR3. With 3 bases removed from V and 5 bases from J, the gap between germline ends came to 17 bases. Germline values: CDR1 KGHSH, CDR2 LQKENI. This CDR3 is CASSPYGRVIDQPQHF. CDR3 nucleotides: TGTGCCAGCTCACCTTATGGCAGGGTTATCGATCAGCCCCAGCATTTT.

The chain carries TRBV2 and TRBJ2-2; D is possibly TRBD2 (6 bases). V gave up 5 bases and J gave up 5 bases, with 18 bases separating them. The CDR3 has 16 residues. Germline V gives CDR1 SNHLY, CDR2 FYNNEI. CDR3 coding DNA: TGTGCCAGCAGTCCCAACCGGGGGTGGCGGACCGGGGAGCTGTTTTTT. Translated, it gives CASSPNRGWRTGELFF.

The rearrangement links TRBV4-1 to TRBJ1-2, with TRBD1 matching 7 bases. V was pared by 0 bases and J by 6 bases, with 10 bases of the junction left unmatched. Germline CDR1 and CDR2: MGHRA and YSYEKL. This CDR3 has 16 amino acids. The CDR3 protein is CASSQDSDREMDGYTF. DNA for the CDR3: TGCGCCAGCAGCCAAGATAGCGACAGGGAAATGGATGGCTACACCTTC.

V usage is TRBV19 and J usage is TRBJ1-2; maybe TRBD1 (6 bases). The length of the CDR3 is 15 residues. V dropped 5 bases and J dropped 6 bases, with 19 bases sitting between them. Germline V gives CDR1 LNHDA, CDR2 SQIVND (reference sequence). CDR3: CASSSPRQGSDGYTF. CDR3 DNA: TGTGCCAGTAGTTCCCCTCGTCAGGGGTCGGATGGCTACACCTTC.

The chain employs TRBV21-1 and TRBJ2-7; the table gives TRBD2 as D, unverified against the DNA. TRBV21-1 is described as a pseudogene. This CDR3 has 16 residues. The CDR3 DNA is TGTGCCAGCAGCTCTATAAGCACTAGCGAGATTTACGAGCAGTACTTC. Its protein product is CASSSISTSEIYEQYF.

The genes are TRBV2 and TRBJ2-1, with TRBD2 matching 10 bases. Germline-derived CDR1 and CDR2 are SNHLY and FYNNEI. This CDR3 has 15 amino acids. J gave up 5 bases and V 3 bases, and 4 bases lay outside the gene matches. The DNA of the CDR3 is TGTGCCAGCAGTGAGGGACTAGCGAGCGACAATGAGCAGTTCTTC. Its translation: CASSEGLASDNEQFF.

The CDR3 is CSVVRRESYNEQFF. CDR3 DNA: TGCAGCGTTGTTAGGCGGGAGTCGTACAATGAGCAGTTCTTC. The chain uses TRBV29-1 and TRBJ2-1; 7 bases are a match to TRBD2. This CDR3 has 14 amino acids. Germline loops: CDR1 SQVTM, CDR2 ANQGSEA. The V gene end was trimmed by 4 bases and the J gene end by 4 bases; junction bases not matched to a gene: 7.

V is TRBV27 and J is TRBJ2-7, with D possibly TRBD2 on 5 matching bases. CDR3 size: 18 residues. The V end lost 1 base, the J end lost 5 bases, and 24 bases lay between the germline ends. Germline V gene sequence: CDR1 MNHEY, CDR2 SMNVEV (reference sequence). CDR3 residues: CASSLFWLRGLLVHEQYF. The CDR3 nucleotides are TGTGCCAGCAGTTTATTTTGGCTCCGAGGACTTCTCGTCCACGAGCAGTACTTC.

The CDR3 sequence: CAWSAGGELFF. CDR3 coding DNA: TGTGCCTGGAGTGCGGGCGGGGAGCTGTTTTTT. The chain recombines TRBV30 with TRBJ2-2; no definite D call. Trimming took off 1 base at V and 7 bases at J, with 4 bases between the two ends. The CDR3 is 11 amino acids. CDR1 GTSNPN and CDR2 SVGIG come from the germline V gene (reference sequence).

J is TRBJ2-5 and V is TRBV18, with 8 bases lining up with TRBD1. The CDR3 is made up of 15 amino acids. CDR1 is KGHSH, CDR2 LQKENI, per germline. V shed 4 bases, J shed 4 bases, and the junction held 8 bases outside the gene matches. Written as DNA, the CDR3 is TGTGCCAGCTCACTTACGGGACAGGCTCTAGAGACCCAGTACTTC. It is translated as CASSLTGQALETQYF. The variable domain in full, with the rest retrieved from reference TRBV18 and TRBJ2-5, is NAGVMQNPRHLVRRRGQEARLRCSPMKGHSHVYWYRQLPEEGLKFMVYLQKENIIDESGMPKERFSAEFPKEGPSILRIQQVVRGDSAAYFCASSLTGQALETQYFGPGTRLLVL.

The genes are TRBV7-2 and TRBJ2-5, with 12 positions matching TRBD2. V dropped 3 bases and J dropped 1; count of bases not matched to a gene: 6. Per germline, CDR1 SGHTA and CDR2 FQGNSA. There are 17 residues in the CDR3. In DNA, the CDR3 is TGTGCCAGCAGCTTTAACGGACTAGCGGGGTTCCAAGAGACCCAGTACTTC. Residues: CASSFNGLAGFQETQYF.

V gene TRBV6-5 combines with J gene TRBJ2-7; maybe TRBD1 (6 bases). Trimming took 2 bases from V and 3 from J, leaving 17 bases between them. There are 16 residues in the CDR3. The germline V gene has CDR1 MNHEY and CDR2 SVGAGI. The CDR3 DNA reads TGTGCCAGCAGTTACGCTGGCAGGGGAGCGGTCTACGAGCAGTACTTC. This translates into CASSYAGRGAVYEQYF.

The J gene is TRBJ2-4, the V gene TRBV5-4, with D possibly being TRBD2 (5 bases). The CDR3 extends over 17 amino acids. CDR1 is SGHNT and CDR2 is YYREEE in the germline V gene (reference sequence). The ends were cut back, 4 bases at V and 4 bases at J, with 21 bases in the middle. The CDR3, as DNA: TGTGCCAGCAGCCCCATGGCTCCGGGGATTGCAAAAAACATTCAGTACTTC. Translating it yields CASSPMAPGIAKNIQYF.

The DNA for the CDR3 is TGTGCCAGCAGTCCCGTATTGCGGGAGGGCACAGATACGCAGTATTTT. Translation: CASSPVLREGTDTQYF. The chain uses TRBV2 and TRBJ2-3; 8 nucleotides match TRBD2. Germline CDR1 reads SNHLY; CDR2 reads FYNNEI. The CDR3 length is 16 residues. V shed 5 bases and J 1 base; nucleotides not matched to a gene: 8. The whole variable domain, remainder taken from reference TRBV2 and TRBJ2-3, is EPEVTQTPSHQVTQMGQEVILRCVPISNHLYFYWYRQILGQKVEFLVSFYNNEISEKSEIFDDQFSVERPDGSNFTLKIRSTKLEDSAMYFCASSPVLREGTDTQYFGPGTRLTVL.

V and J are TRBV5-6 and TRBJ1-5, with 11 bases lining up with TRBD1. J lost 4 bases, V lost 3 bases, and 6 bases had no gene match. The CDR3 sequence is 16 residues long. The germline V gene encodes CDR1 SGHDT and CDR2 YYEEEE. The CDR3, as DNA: TGTGCCAGCAGCTCAGGAGGGACAGGGGGGAATCAGCCCCAGCATTTT. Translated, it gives CASSSGGTGGNQPQHF.

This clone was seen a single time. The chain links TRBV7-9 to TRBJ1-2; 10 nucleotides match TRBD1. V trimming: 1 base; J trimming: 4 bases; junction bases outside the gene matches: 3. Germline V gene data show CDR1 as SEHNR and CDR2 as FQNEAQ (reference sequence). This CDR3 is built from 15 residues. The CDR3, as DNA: TGTGCCAGCAGCTTAGGGCGGACAGGGGGCTATGGCTACACCTTC. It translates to CASSLGRTGGYGYTF.

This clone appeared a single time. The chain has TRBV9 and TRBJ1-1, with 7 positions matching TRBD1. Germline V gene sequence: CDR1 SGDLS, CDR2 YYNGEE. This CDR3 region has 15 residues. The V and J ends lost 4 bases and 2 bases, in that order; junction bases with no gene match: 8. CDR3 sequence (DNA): TGTGCCAGCAGCCCAGGGGGGCGCGGAAACACTGAAGCTTTCTTT. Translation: CASSPGGRGNTEAFF.

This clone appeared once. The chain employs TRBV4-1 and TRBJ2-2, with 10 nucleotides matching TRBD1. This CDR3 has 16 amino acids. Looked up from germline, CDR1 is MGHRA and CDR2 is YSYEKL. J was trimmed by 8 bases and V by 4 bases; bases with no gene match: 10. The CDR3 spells CASSLARDRGAGELFF. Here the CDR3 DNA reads TGCGCCAGCAGCCTCGCGAGGGACAGGGGTGCTGGGGAGCTGTTTTTT.

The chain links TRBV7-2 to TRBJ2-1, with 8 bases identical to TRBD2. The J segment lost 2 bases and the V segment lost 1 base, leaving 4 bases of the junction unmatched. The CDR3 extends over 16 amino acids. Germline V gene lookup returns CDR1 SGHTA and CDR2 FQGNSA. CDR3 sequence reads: CASSLGTGGTYNEQFF. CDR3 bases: TGTGCCAGCAGCTTAGGGACGGGGGGGACCTACAATGAGCAGTTCTTC.